Given below is one T cell receptor beta chain in context. It lacks a known antigen. Per-base quality was not reported, and no clone a single base away is much larger than it. For TCR beta library preparation, about 2 micrograms of genomic DNA were isolated from cryopreserved PBMCs. Longitudinal blood samples from CLL patients on ibrutinib monotherapy were analyzed using high-throughput TCR beta sequencing. Patients were enrolled in a phase 2 open-label single-center ibrutinib monotherapy trial. On a MiSeq, deep resolution sequencing aimed for a depth between 1 in 1 million and 1 in 200,000 T cells, with each clonotype covered approximately 9.8x on average. The immunoSEQ hsTCRB Kit was used to generate the TCR beta libraries. In the source study's methods: Data were analyzed with ImmunoSEQ Data Assistant and ImmunoSEQ Analyzer, with V, D and J genes assigned per IMGT definitions. Clonality, which ranges from 0 to 1, was calculated by subtracting the normalized Shannon entropy of productive rearrangement frequencies from one. Only overrepresented clonotypes making up at least 0.05% of the repertoire of each patient were included in the public clonotype analysis. Repertoires from 10 to 15 age-matched healthy donors in immuneACCESS were used as clonality controls. Here the immuneACCESS table is served through TCRdb, limited to in-frame sequences with V and J called. Missing clones are a known gap in these copies; in checked studies unresolved V genes cover under half, and the rest lacks a known reason. V and J calls and clone size are given by that table; D and trimming were obtained from the DNA. This sample gives 15,000 or so clones in total; about 65% of them show up just once. Of the sample, 18% is held by the ten largest clones.

This specimen comes from a study of cytotoxic CD8 clonotypes in ibrutinib-treated CLL (dated by TCRdb to the early 2020s). Regarding the study in general: The cohort had ten to twelve relapsed/refractory and more than 14 treatment-naive patients; some 17 were IGHV unmutated. Responses were partial in 24 patients and complete in 2; after median roughly 69 months follow-up, roughly 14 stayed in remission and approximately twelve progressed. Samples averaged roughly 260,000 productive templates and some 96,000 productive rearrangements. The response samples were drawn at a median of approximately 12 months into treatment, with a range of roughly 6 to 40 months. Longitudinal samples were obtainable from about 30% of the roughly 90 participants in the trial. Cryopreserved peripheral blood mononuclear cells were obtained prior to treatment, at the time of response, and at either disease progression or sustained remission.

What the authors observed across the whole study: Public clonotypes were rare and either shrank or stayed stable during treatment, and the rise in clonality at ibrutinib response reflected expansion of private clonotypes. Clonality increased at ibrutinib response, stayed stable in sustained remission, and fell back toward baseline at progression. At baseline, clonality was higher than in age-matched healthy donors and showed a strong correlation with circulating CD8+ T-cell counts. Sustained-remission and progressing patients did not have matched sampling times, and lymph node repertoires were not examined.

A distance of 12 bases separates the germline ends of V and J, which lose 6 bases and 4 bases respectively. Based on the germline V gene, the CDR1 and CDR2 sequences are SQVTM and ANQGSEA. Measured from the cysteine to the phenylalanine, the CDR3 is 12 residues long. Only the CDR3 portion is preserved as DNA: 36 bases, with reading frame beginning at the first base. The TCR originated in a human donor with chronic lymphocytic leukemia. The chain was built from TRBV29-1 and TRBJ1-2; TRBD1 is possibly the D segment (5 matching bases). The specimen comprised PBMCs, sampled before ibrutinib treatment. CDR3 reads: CSVPVGTYGYTF. The bases read TGCAGCGTCCCCGTTGGGACCTATGGCTACACCTTC.